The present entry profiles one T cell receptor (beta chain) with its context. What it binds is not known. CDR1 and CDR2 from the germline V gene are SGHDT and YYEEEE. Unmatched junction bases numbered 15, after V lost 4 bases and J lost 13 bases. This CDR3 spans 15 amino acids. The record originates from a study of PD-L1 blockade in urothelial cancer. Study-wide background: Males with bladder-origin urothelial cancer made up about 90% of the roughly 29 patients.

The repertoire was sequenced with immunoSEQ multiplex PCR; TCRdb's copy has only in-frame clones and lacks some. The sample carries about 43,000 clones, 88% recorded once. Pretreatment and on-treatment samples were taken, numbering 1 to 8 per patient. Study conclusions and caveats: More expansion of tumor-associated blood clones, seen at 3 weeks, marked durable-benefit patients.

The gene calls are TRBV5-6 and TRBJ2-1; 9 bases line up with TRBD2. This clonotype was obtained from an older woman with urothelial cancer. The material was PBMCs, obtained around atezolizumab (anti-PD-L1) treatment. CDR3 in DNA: TGTGCCAGCAGCCAAATGGGACTAGCACCCCCGCATCAGTTCTTC. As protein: CASSQMGLAPPHQFF.